This passage covers 20 T cell receptor beta chains from one sample sequenced in a study of T cells in Graves' hyperthyroidism and ophthalmopathy (dated by TCRdb to between 2018 and 2020). The library was built by means of multiplex PCR. Instrument on record: Illumina HiSeq 2000. Amplification of TCR beta CDR3 regions was carried out from RNA transcripts. A first-round RT-PCR of the TCR CDR3 used the HTBI primer set with the Qiagen OneStep RT-PCR kit. TCRdb's own reprocessing of the public reads used fastp at Q25 and MiXCR and kept productive beta chains. For every CDR3 protein sequence, its rows merge into one entry that carries the most common genes and DNA. The sample includes about 260,000 distinct CDR3 sequences, with around 20% observed a single time. 50% to 75% of the sample belongs to the ten largest clones. Sequencing was done on a sample of blood. All receptors derive from a man younger than 40 with Graves' ophthalmopathy.

V usage is TRBV9 and J usage is TRBJ1-3; D not certain. Germline V gene sequence: CDR1 SGDLS, CDR2 YYNGEE. V was pared by 4 bases and J by 4 bases, with 27 bases between. This CDR3 spans 19 amino acids. CDR3 DNA: TGTGCCAGCAGCTCCCACCGTAGCGGCAGCTTTGGGCAGGGAAACACCATATATTTT. This gives the protein CASSSHRSGSFGQGNTIYF.

This clonotype showed up just a few times. The chain joins TRBV30 to TRBJ2-5; TRBD1 aligns across 12 bases. The V segment lost 0 bases and the J segment 6 bases; nucleotides outside the gene matches: 8. The CDR3 has 16 residues. The V gene's germline CDR1 is GTSNPN and CDR2 SVGIG (reference sequence). The CDR3 sequence: CAWSVRDRGPWKTQYF. CDR3 coding DNA: TGTGCCTGGAGTGTACGGGACAGGGGGCCTTGGAAGACCCAGTACTTC.

The chain carries TRBV7-9 and TRBJ2-2; 10 bases line up with TRBD2. Germline CDR1 reads SEHNR; CDR2 reads FQNEAQ (reference sequence). CDR3 size: 16 residues. J lost 5 bases, V lost 8 bases, and 11 bases had no gene match. CDR3 sequence reads: CASSHLAGAHTGELFF. The CDR3 DNA is TGTGCCAGCTCCCATCTAGCGGGAGCCCATACCGGGGAGCTGTTTTTT.

Only a few counts were recorded for this clonotype. V usage is TRBV9 and J usage is TRBJ2-1; D ambiguous. Germline V gene lookup returns CDR1 SGDLS and CDR2 YYNGEE. V lost 0 bases and J lost 2, with 3 bases in between. The CDR3 contains 13 residues. The CDR3 sequence is CASSVATYNEQFF. CDR3 nucleotides: TGTGCCAGCAGCGTAGCTACCTACAATGAGCAGTTCTTC.

Many counts were recorded for this clonotype. The chain recombines TRBV20-1 with TRBJ2-5; TRBD2 matches 7 bases. V shed 0 bases, J shed 3 bases, and the junction held 10 bases outside the gene matches. The germline CDR1 and CDR2 sequences are DFQATT and SNEGSKA (reference sequence). The CDR3 extends over 16 amino acids. The CDR3 protein is CSARDERAGVEETQYF. CDR3 nucleotide sequence: TGCAGTGCTAGAGATGAGAGGGCGGGGGTGGAAGAGACCCAGTACTTC.

The chain uses TRBV5-6 and TRBJ1-4; D gene unclear. The V end lost 1 base, the J end lost 1 base, and 14 bases lay between the germline ends. Germline V gene data show CDR1 as SGHDT and CDR2 as YYEEEE. This CDR3 comprises 17 residues. As DNA, the CDR3 is TGTGCCAGCAGCTTGTTTGGGGAAGGACGAACTAATGAAAAACTGTTTTTT. Translation gives CASSLFGEGRTNEKLFF.

The V call is TRBV24-1, the J call TRBJ2-2; the D gene is possibly TRBD1 (5 bases). This CDR3 comprises 14 residues. Per the germline V gene, CDR1 is KGHDR and CDR2 is SFDVKD. V lost 4 bases and J lost 6, with 11 bases in between. The CDR3 sequence: CATSEAGIPGELFF. The CDR3 coding sequence is TGTGCCACCAGTGAGGCAGGGATCCCCGGGGAGCTGTTTTTT.

This clonotype was counted many times. The CDR3 bases are TGTGCCAGCAGTAGCGGGAGGAACACCGGGGAGCTGTTTTTT. As protein: CASSSGRNTGELFF. V is TRBV6-1 and J is TRBJ2-2; 8 bases line up with TRBD2. The germline CDR1 and CDR2 sequences are MNHNS and SASEGT. V gave up 5 bases and J gave up 1 base; unmatched junction bases: 0. The CDR3 sequence is 14 residues long.

This clonotype showed up many times. V gene TRBV3-1 combines with J gene TRBJ2-7; 9 bases agree with TRBD2. V dropped 4 bases and J dropped 3; count of bases not matched to a gene: 16. The CDR3 consists of 18 residues. Per germline, CDR1 LGHDT and CDR2 YNNKEL (reference sequence). The CDR3 sequence is CASSLVHPGLARGYEQYF. DNA of the CDR3: TGTGCCAGCAGCCTAGTTCACCCCGGACTAGCGAGAGGCTACGAGCAGTACTTC.

The chain joins TRBV20-1 to TRBJ2-6; a weak D match, TRBD1 (6 bases). Germline V gene data show CDR1 as DFQATT and CDR2 as SNEGSKA (reference sequence). V was shortened by 3 bases and J by 1 base, with 13 bases between the two germline ends. The CDR3 is 16 amino acids. The CDR3 bases are TGCAGTGCTAGCCCCGGGACAACATCTGGGGCCAACGTCCTGACTTTC. Its protein is CSASPGTTSGANVLTF.

This clonotype was observed at least ten times. This CDR3 reads CASSSGPRGAYGYTF. The CDR3 DNA reads TGTGCCAGCAGTTCGGGCCCGCGGGGGGCCTATGGCTACACCTTC. This rearrangement joins TRBV27 to TRBJ1-2, with D maybe TRBD1 (6 bases). Trimming removed 4 bases at V and 4 bases at J, with 16 bases between. The CDR3 is made up of 15 amino acids. Germline CDR1 MNHEY, CDR2 SMNVEV (reference sequence).

The rearrangement links TRBV10-2 to TRBJ2-3, with D possibly TRBD1 on 5 matching bases. Between the trimmed V and J ends, which lost 8 bases and 1 base, there was a span of 10 bases. There are 13 residues in the CDR3. Germline V gene sequence: CDR1 WSHSY, CDR2 SAAADI. The CDR3 is CASLLRGTDTQYF. Here the CDR3 DNA reads TGCGCCAGCCTTCTCAGGGGCACAGATACGCAGTATTTT.

The rearrangement joins TRBV7-9 to TRBJ2-3; 8 bases map to TRBD2. Looked up from germline, CDR1 is SEHNR and CDR2 is FQNEAQ (reference sequence). The CDR3 is made up of 16 amino acids. J was trimmed by 5 bases and V by 3 bases; bases with no gene match: 10. The CDR3: CASSFLSSGNVDTQYF. The DNA for the CDR3 is TGTGCCAGCAGCTTTCTAAGTAGCGGGAATGTAGATACGCAGTATTTT.

This clonotype was seen a single time. A much more abundant neighbour one base away suggests this may be a read error. The CDR3 carries no conserved terminal phenylalanine or tryptophan, so it likely arises from a read error. V gene TRBV12-3 or TRBV12-4 combines with J gene TRBJ2-2; 14 bases are a match to TRBD2. This CDR3 has 16 amino acids. V shed 6 bases and J 6 bases; nucleotides not matched to a gene: 6. The CDR3 spells CASRRLAGGPAGELFS. The CDR3 DNA reads TGTGCCAGCAGGAGACTAGCGGGAGGGCCGGCCGGGGAGCTGTTTTCT.

This clonotype has a count of ten or more. The chain has TRBV28 and TRBJ1-1; no definite D call. Trimming cost V 3 bases and J 3 bases, with 11 bases left between them. Germline loops: CDR1 MDHEN, CDR2 SYDVKM. The CDR3 consists of 14 residues. CDR3 protein: CASSLVGRDTEAFF. CDR3 bases: TGTGCCAGCAGTTTGGTAGGGAGGGACACTGAAGCTTTCTTT.

The rearrangement joins TRBV27 to TRBJ1-6, with D uncertain. This CDR3 is built from 12 residues. Germline values: CDR1 MNHEY, CDR2 SMNVEV (reference sequence). V was shortened by 5 bases and J by 9 bases, with 8 bases between the two germline ends. The CDR3 region is CASSTNRSPLHF. CDR3 DNA: TGTGCCAGCAGTACTAATCGTTCACCCCTCCACTTT.

This clonotype was seen ten or more times. The V call is TRBV11-3, the J call TRBJ2-3; TRBD1 might be the D (5 bases). The CDR3 is 16 residues long. The V gene lost 0 bases and the J gene lost 4 bases, with 14 bases spanning the gap. Germline V gene sequence: CDR1 SGHNT, CDR2 YENEEA. The CDR3 DNA is TGTGCCAGCAGCTTAGACTCCGCCAGGGCCCCAGATACGCAGTATTTT. It specifies CASSLDSARAPDTQYF.

For the CDR3, the DNA is TGTGCCAGCAGCTTAACTGGTCAGGGGATCGGGGAGCTGTTTTTT. Its protein product is CASSLTGQGIGELFF. The V gene is TRBV7-3, the J gene TRBJ2-2, with D possibly TRBD1 on 6 matching bases. The length of the CDR3 is 15 residues. Germline V lookup: CDR1 SGHTA, CDR2 FQGTGA. V dropped 0 bases and J dropped 7 bases, with 12 bases sitting between them.

This sequence joins TRBV5-4 and TRBJ1-2; 9 positions agree with TRBD1. CDR1 and CDR2 from the germline V gene are SGHNT and YYREEE (reference sequence). With 4 bases clipped from V and 9 bases from J, the junction kept 10 bases outside the gene matches. This CDR3 has 14 amino acids. CDR3 bases: TGTGCCAGCAGCCAAGGACAGGGGCGGTATCGCTACACCTTC. Translating gives CASSQGQGRYRYTF.

This clonotype was counted at least ten times. J is TRBJ1-5 and V is TRBV30; D not certain. Deletions cut 2 bases from V and 4 bases from J, with 6 bases between. CDR3 length: 12 amino acids. Germline CDR1 reads GTSNPN; CDR2 reads SVGIG (reference sequence). The CDR3 loop is CAWSRANQPQHF. CDR3 in DNA: TGTGCCTGGAGTAGGGCAAATCAGCCCCAGCATTTT.